A single sample gave rise to the 5 T cell receptor beta chains below, sequenced in a study of T cell responses to AZD1222 COVID-19 vaccine. Sequencing used immunoSEQ multiplex PCR; TCRdb keeps in-frame clones, though not all of them. The table has around 150,000 clones, approximately 92% seen once. The sequencing here drew on peripheral blood, taken on day 0 of AZD1222 vaccination. The receptors were gathered from an adult in good health.

The genes are TRBV25-1 and TRBJ2-7; 12 nucleotides line up with TRBD2. V shed 4 bases, J shed 3 bases, and the junction held 10 bases outside the gene matches. In germline, CDR1 is MGHDK, CDR2 SYGVNS. CDR3 length equals 17 residues. CDR3 in amino acids: CASSVASGRGSFYEQYF. In nucleotides, the CDR3 is TGTGCCAGCAGTGTGGCTAGCGGGAGGGGTAGTTTCTACGAGCAGTACTTC.

V usage is TRBV6-5 and J usage is TRBJ1-2; 8 bases are a match to TRBD1. Germline V gives CDR1 MNHEY, CDR2 SVGAGI. V dropped 5 bases and J dropped 3; count of bases not matched to a gene: 2. The CDR3 is 13 amino acids. The CDR3: CASSPGGYYGYTF. Here the CDR3 DNA reads TGTGCCAGCAGTCCAGGGGGCTACTATGGCTACACCTTC.

The chain carries TRBV29-1 and TRBJ2-2, with no clear D. Trimming left V 1 base short and J 4 bases short, with 7 bases between. Per germline, CDR1 SQVTM and CDR2 ANQGSEA. The length of the CDR3 is 13 residues. The DNA for the CDR3 is TGCAGCGTTGAAGCGCTCGGCACCGGGGAGCTGTTTTTT. Its translation: CSVEALGTGELFF.

The chain employs TRBV19 and TRBJ2-4; 7 bases line up with TRBD1. This CDR3 region has 15 residues. Germline V gene data show CDR1 as LNHDA and CDR2 as SQIVND (reference sequence). V lost 6 bases to trimming and J lost 6 bases; unmatched junction nucleotides: 11. The CDR3 bases are TGTGCCAGTAGGCCTTCGGGTTCAGGGGGAAACATTCAGTACTTC. It encodes CASRPSGSGGNIQYF.

This clone has just one count. CDR3 sequence reads: CASFTQGAGNTIYF. The CDR3 DNA sequence: TGTGCCAGCTTTACACAGGGGGCTGGAAACACCATATATTTT. The rearrangement uses TRBV5-4 and TRBJ1-3; TRBD1 agrees at 8 bases. CDR1 is SGHNT, CDR2 YYREEE, per germline (reference sequence). The CDR3 covers 14 residues. V lost 7 bases and J lost 2; bases outside the gene matches: 5.